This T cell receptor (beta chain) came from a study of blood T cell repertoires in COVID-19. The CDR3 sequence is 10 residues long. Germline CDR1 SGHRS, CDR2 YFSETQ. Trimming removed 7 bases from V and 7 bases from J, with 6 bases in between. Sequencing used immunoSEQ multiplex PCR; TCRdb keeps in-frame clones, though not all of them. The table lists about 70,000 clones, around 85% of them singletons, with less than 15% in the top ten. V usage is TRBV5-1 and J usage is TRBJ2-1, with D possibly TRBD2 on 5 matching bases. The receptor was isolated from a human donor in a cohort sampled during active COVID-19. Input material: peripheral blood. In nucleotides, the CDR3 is TGCGCCAGCGGCGGGAATGAGCAGTTCTTC. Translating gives CASGGNEQFF.